The 10 T cell receptor beta chains below all came from one sample that was sequenced in a study of blood T cell repertoires in COVID-19. Sequenced by immunoSEQ multiplex PCR; TCRdb stores in-frame clones only, minus some. The sample lists around 140,000 clones; 80% to 90% were seen once. Specimen: peripheral blood. The receptors were sampled from a human donor with acute or convalescent COVID-19. The donor label of this sample is uncertain.

The chain combines TRBV6-5 with TRBJ1-1, with a weak D call TRBD1 (5 bases). The germline V gene encodes CDR1 MNHEY and CDR2 SVGAGI. Trimming removed 7 bases at V and 0 bases at J, with 6 bases between. This CDR3 contains 12 residues. The CDR3 loop reads CASNRMNTEAFF. CDR3 DNA sequence: TGTGCCAGCAACAGGATGAACACTGAAGCTTTCTTT.

The chain employs TRBV19 and TRBJ1-4; a possible D gene is TRBD1 (5 bases). Germline CDR1 and CDR2: LNHDA and SQIVND (reference sequence). The CDR3 length is 14 residues. The germline V and J ends were trimmed by 3 bases and 4 bases, with 9 bases remaining between them. The CDR3 nucleotides are TGTGCCAGTAGTATCGCAGGGAATAATGAAAAACTGTTTTTT. Its protein product is CASSIAGNNEKLFF.

The rearrangement joins TRBV5-1 to TRBJ2-5; TRBD1 might be the D (6 bases). Germline lookup yields CDR1 SGHRS and CDR2 YFSETQ. The ends were cut back, 2 bases at V and 4 bases at J, with 18 bases in the middle. This CDR3 region has 16 residues. CDR3 coding DNA: TGCGCCAGCAGCTTCGGCCACCTGGAAGGGGGAGAGACCCAGTACTTC. Its translation is CASSFGHLEGGETQYF.

The V call is TRBV19, the J call TRBJ1-2, with 7 bases lining up with TRBD1. With 3 bases clipped from V and 8 bases from J, the junction kept 12 bases outside the gene matches. Per germline, CDR1 LNHDA and CDR2 SQIVND (reference sequence). The CDR3 runs 15 residues. CDR3 DNA: TGTGCCAGTAGTATTTGGGACAGTTTTTTGCAGGGCTACACCTTC. It encodes CASSIWDSFLQGYTF. The whole variable domain, remainder taken from reference TRBV19 and TRBJ1-2, is DGGITQSPKYLFRKEGQNVTLSCEQNLNHDAMYWYRQDPGQGLRLIYYSQIVNDFQKGDIAEGYSVSREKKESFPLTVTSAQKNPTAFYLCASSIWDSFLQGYTFGSGTRLTVV.

The V gene is TRBV3-1 (or the pseudogene TRBV3-2), the J gene TRBJ1-1, with unresolved D. The V gene's germline CDR1 is LGHDT and CDR2 YNNKEL (reference sequence). The CDR3 is 13 residues long. V was cut by 1 base and J by 7 bases, with 10 bases left in between. The CDR3 sequence: CASSQGSSGEAFF. The CDR3, as DNA: TGTGCCAGCAGCCAAGGATCCAGTGGTGAAGCTTTCTTT.

The chain combines TRBV6-6 with TRBJ1-3, with D possibly matching TRBD1 (5 bases). The V gene's germline CDR1 is MNHNY and CDR2 SVGAGI (reference sequence). The V gene lost 4 bases and the J gene lost 4 bases, with 14 bases spanning the gap. CDR3 length: 15 amino acids. The CDR3 spells CASSLEQGEGNTIYF. The CDR3 DNA sequence: TGTGCCAGCAGTTTGGAGCAGGGCGAAGGAAACACCATATATTTT.

This clone has only a few counts. The genes are TRBV6-5 and TRBJ1-3, with 7 positions matching TRBD1. Germline V CDR1 and CDR2: MNHEY, SVGAGI. With 7 bases clipped from V and 0 bases from J, the junction kept 3 bases outside the gene matches. The length of the CDR3 is 14 residues. CDR3 nucleotide sequence: TGTGCCAGCAACTCAGGGGGCTCTGGAAACACCATATATTTT. This codes for CASNSGGSGNTIYF.

This sequence joins TRBV5-1 and TRBJ1-6; perhaps TRBD1 as D (6 bases). V lost 4 bases to trimming and J lost 0 bases, with 23 bases between them. CDR1 and CDR2 (germline): SGHRS, YFSETQ. This CDR3 is built from 20 residues. The DNA for the CDR3 is TGCGCCAGCAGCCCGGGGGGACATGCGGATTTTAGCTCCTATAATTCACCCCTCCACTTT. The encoded protein is CASSPGGHADFSSYNSPLHF.

V usage is TRBV9 and J usage is TRBJ2-2, with 7 positions matching TRBD2. Per the germline V gene, CDR1 is SGDLS and CDR2 is YYNGEE. J was trimmed by 3 bases and V by 4 bases; bases with no gene match: 12. The CDR3 consists of 17 residues. The CDR3 protein is CASSPTQTGGYTGELFF. The CDR3 region has the DNA TGTGCCAGCAGCCCTACCCAAACCGGGGGGTACACCGGGGAGCTGTTTTTT.

This clone was recorded only once. CDR3 region: CASSSRGTDTQYF. The CDR3 DNA follows: TGTGCCAGCAGTTCCAGGGGCACAGATACGCAGTATTTT. The gene calls are TRBV2 and TRBJ2-3; possible D gene TRBD1, 5 bases. CDR1 and CDR2 from the germline V gene are SNHLY and FYNNEI. This CDR3 is 13 amino acids long. V gave up 5 bases and J gave up 1 base, with 7 bases separating them. The full variable domain, in which reference TRBV2 and TRBJ2-3 provide the parts outside the CDR3, is EPEVTQTPSHQVTQMGQEVILRCVPISNHLYFYWYRQILGQKVEFLVSFYNNEISEKSEIFDDQFSVERPDGSNFTLKIRSTKLEDSAMYFCASSSRGTDTQYFGPGTRLTVL.